Listed below are T cell receptor beta chains from one sample, sequenced in a study of cytomegalovirus exposure and HLA in healthy donors. Assay: immunoSEQ multiplex PCR; the TCRdb copy retains only in-frame clones and omits some. Among around 92,000 clones listed, around three quarters were seen once. Specimen: PBMCs. These receptors came from a human donor in good health. Each CDR3 is given without its conserved first and last residue. Clone size is given for some rows only: seen once, a few or many times, or a class if the clone is expanded.

v_call clone_size cdr3_aa
TRBV5-6 few ASSSRSSQETQY
TRBV27 . ASRRQGFYEQY
TRBV6-1 once ASSEANSLAYEQY
TRBV7-9 many ASSHLRTGNNEQF
TRBV5-1 . ASSSLSGVNTGELF
TRBV11-2 . ASSSNPVGSSGNTIY
TRBV14 . ASSSYAGQYNEQF
TRBV5-1 . ASSLESVSITEAF
TRBV6-4 . ASSVDGGTEAF
TRBV5-4 few ASSSRGSLGSEQY
TRBV11-2 . ASSLDSAGNSPLH
TRBV4-3 few ASSQEVTSPQETQY
TRBV7-9 once ASSTGTGVQETQY
TRBV7-9 . ASSARGQGVETQY
TRBV19 once ASSIELAGGGETQY
TRBV30 . AWRWGGSYNEQF
TRBV6-1 . ASSPGGGLGETQY
TRBV2 . ASTRQGGEETQY
TRBV5-1 . ASSSGMDTNQPQH
TRBV5-1 . ASSPWTANTEAF
TRBV11-2 . ARNAGPGASGELF